This T cell receptor (beta chain) was retrieved from a study of CD8 T cells in Susac syndrome. CDR1 SGDLS and CDR2 YYNGEE come from the germline V gene. The CDR3 covers 17 residues. V shed 2 bases and J 6 bases; nucleotides not matched to a gene: 15. The RNA input was roughly 0.45 to 1 ug, and it was reverse transcribed with random hexamers. Amplification of TCR beta CDR3 spanned 54 Vbeta and 13 Jbeta via immunoSEQ multiplex PCR. In TCRdb, the immunoSEQ multiplex PCR reads were re-called with MiXCR into one record per CDR3 protein. The sample includes a few hundred thousand distinct CDR3 sequences, about 95% of them seen just once.

This clonotype was sampled from a human donor with multiple sclerosis. The chain has TRBV9 and TRBJ2-7; 9 bases are shared with TRBD2. Sequenced sample: CD4+ T cells from PBMCs. CDR3 residues: CASSVDNSGGSLVEQYF. The CDR3 DNA sequence: TGTGCCAGCAGCGTGGACAATAGCGGGGGATCCCTTGTCGAGCAGTACTTC.